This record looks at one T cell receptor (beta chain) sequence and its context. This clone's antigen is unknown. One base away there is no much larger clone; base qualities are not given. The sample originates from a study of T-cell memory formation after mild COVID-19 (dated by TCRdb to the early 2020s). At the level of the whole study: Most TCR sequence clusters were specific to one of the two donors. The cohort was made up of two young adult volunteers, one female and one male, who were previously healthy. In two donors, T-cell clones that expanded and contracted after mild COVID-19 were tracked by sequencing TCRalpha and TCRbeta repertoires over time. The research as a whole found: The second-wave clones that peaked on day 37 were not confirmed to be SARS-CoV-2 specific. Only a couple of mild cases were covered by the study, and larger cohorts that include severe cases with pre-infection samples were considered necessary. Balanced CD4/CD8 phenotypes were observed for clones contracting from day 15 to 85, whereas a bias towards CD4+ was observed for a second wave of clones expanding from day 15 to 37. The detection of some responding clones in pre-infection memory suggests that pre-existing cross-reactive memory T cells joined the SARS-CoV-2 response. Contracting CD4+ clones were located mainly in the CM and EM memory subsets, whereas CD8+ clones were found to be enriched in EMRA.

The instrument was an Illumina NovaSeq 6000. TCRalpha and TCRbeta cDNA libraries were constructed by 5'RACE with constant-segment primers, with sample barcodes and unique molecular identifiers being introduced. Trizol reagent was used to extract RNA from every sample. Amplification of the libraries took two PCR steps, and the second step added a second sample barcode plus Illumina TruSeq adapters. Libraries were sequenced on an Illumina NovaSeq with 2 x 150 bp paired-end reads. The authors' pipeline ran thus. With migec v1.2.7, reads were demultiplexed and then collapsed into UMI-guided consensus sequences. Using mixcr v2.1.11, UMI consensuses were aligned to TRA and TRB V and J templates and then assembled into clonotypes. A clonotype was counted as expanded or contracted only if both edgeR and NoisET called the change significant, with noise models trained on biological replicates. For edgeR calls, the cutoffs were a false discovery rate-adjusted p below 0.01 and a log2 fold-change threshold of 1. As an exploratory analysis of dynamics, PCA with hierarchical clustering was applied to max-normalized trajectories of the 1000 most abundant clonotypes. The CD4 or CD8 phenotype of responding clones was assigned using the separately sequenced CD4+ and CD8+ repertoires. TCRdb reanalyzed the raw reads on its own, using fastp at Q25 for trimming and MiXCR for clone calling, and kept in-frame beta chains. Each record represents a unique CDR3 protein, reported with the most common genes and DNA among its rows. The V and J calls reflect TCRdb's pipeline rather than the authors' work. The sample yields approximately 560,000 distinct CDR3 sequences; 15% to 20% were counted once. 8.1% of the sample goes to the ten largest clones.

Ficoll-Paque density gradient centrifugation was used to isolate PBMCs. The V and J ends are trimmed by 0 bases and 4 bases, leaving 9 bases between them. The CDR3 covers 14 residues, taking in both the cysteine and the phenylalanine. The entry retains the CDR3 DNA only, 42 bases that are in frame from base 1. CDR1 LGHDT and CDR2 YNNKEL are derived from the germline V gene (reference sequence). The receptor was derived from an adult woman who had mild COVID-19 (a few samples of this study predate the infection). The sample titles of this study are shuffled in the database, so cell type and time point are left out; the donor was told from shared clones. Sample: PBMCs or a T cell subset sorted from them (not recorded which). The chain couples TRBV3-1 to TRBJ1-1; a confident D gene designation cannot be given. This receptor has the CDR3 CASSQESTPTEAFF. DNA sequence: TGTGCCAGCAGCCAAGAATCAACTCCCACTGAAGCTTTCTTT.